This T cell receptor beta chain was observed in a study of blood T cell repertoires in COVID-19 (dated by TCRdb to the early 2020s). For the study in its entirety: Samples covering the acute and convalescent phases of COVID-19 were provided by collaborators in the United States, Italy and Spain. The prospective study material was composed of cDNA or gDNA derived from T cells, B-cell-depleted T cells, or PBMCs. Subjects who had been exposed to COVID-19, were actively infected with it, or had recovered from it provided the deeply sampled blood TCRbeta repertoires that made up the dataset. The repertoires were released in a freely available public database intended as a resource for research on the immune response to SARS-CoV-2. The samples were drawn from the first 160 participants of the ongoing ImmuneRACE study and from some 1,300 subjects provided by 6 global collaborators. The sample metadata nearly always contained a de-identified subject ID, COVID-19 status, age in years and sex. HLA class I and class II types, where available, came from metadata supplied by the sample provider rather than from assay-based typing.

CDR1 and CDR2, per the germline V gene, are KGHSH and LQKENI. The CDR3 runs 16 amino acids, cysteine and phenylalanine included. Only the CDR3 DNA is retained, 48 bases long and in frame from the first base. V loses 3 bases at its end and J loses 1 base; junction bases beyond the gene matches: 7. TCRbeta CDR3 regions were amplified from genomic DNA using the immunoSEQ Assay, a bias-controlled multiplex PCR. The published analysis was carried out like this. Nucleated cell counts per sample were estimated from amplification of reference gene primers within the assay. To quantify the absolute abundance of each unique TCRbeta CDR3 rearrangement, sequence reads were collapsed and filtered. For each sample, productive Simpson clonality was calculated as the square root of Simpson's diversity index across productive rearrangements. TCRdb limited this immuneACCESS table to in-frame rearrangements with V and J called. A share of clones is missing; checked studies link under half to unresolved V genes, and the rest is unexplained. V, J and clone size derive from that table, while D and trimming were established from the DNA sequence. In all, the sample holds under 250,000 clones, and around four fifths of those were seen once. Clones ranked in the top ten supply roughly 8.6% of the sample.

General study outcomes and caveats: Clinical and demographic metadata were provided uncurated, with the amount varying by source and participant.

Concerning this clone itself: No cognate antigen has been identified for it. Qualities for individual bases were not recorded, and no much larger clone is one base off.

The collaborating institutions used their own protocols to collect whole blood in K2EDTA tubes. Collaborator samples were shipped for TCRbeta analysis as frozen whole blood, isolated PBMCs, or DNA extracted from either sample type. The sequenced sample was peripheral blood. Rearrangement joined TRBV18 to TRBJ2-5; 8 bases in the middle match TRBD1. The TCR was taken from a man in his forties or fifties with active or convalescent COVID-19. The sequence in DNA is TGTGCCAGCTCACCCAGCAGGGGGCAACTCCAAGAGACCCAGTACTTC. Its translation is CASSPSRGQLQETQYF.